The rows below give T cell receptor beta chains drawn from one sample of a study of blood T cells in healthy people across ages. TCRdb called the 5' RACE reads again in MiXCR, with one record for every CDR3 protein. The sample comprises roughly 900,000 distinct CDR3 sequences, roughly 43% of which are singletons, and over 10% rests with the top ten. Sequencing used blood. All receptors derive from a man younger than 40 in good health. The CDR3 runs from the conserved cysteine through the conserved F or W. The order of the fields is D gene, clone size, J gene, V gene, CDR3 DNA, CDR3 protein. D genes are given only for firm matches. Clone size appears in some rows only: once, few, many, or a class for an expanded clone.

d_gene: .; abundance: few; j_gene: TRBJ2-1; v_gene: TRBV20-1; CDR3nt: TGCAGTGCTAGAGTCACCAACTCCTACAATGAGCAGTTCTTC; CDR3aa: CSARVTNSYNEQFF
d_gene: .; abundance: .; j_gene: TRBJ2-7; v_gene: TRBV29-1; CDR3nt: TGCAGCGTTCTCCTCTTTGCAACCCCTTACGAGCAGTACTTC; CDR3aa: CSVLLFATPYEQYF
d_gene: .; abundance: few; j_gene: TRBJ2-7; v_gene: TRBV7-2; CDR3nt: TGTGCCAGCAGCCCCTCGCCGTCTCCCTACGAGCAGTACTTC; CDR3aa: CASSPSPSPYEQYF
d_gene: .; abundance: few; j_gene: TRBJ2-3; v_gene: TRBV12-3/TRBV12-4; CDR3nt: TGTGCCAGCAGTTTCCGGGAAGACCTTGGGGATACGCAGTATTTT; CDR3aa: CASSFREDLGDTQYF
d_gene: .; abundance: few; j_gene: TRBJ2-1; v_gene: TRBV20-1; CDR3nt: TGCAGTGTTAGAACACCCCCCTACAATGAGCAGTTCTTC; CDR3aa: CSVRTPPYNEQFF
d_gene: .; abundance: many; j_gene: TRBJ2-5; v_gene: TRBV6-6; CDR3nt: TGTGCCAGCAGCCTCGGACTGGGACGCCAAGAGACCCAGTACTTC; CDR3aa: CASSLGLGRQETQYF
d_gene: TRBD1; abundance: .; j_gene: TRBJ2-7; v_gene: TRBV7-2; CDR3nt: TGTGCCAGCCTTCAAGGACAGGGTCCCTACGAGCAGTACTTC; CDR3aa: CASLQGQGPYEQYF
d_gene: .; abundance: .; j_gene: TRBJ1-6; v_gene: TRBV20-1; CDR3nt: TGCAGTGCTCGGTACAGGTCCGATAATTCACCCCTCCACTTT; CDR3aa: CSARYRSDNSPLHF
d_gene: TRBD1; abundance: few; j_gene: TRBJ2-7; v_gene: TRBV15; CDR3nt: TGTGCCACCAGTAGCTTAGACAGGGCCCCCTACGAGCAGTACTTC; CDR3aa: CATSSLDRAPYEQYF
d_gene: .; abundance: once; j_gene: TRBJ2-1; v_gene: TRBV24-1; CDR3nt: TGTGCCACCAGTGATCCCGGGGCAGTTGGCAATGAGCAGTTCTTC; CDR3aa: CATSDPGAVGNEQFF
d_gene: TRBD1; abundance: .; j_gene: TRBJ2-5; v_gene: TRBV5-1; CDR3nt: TGCGCCAGCAGACAGGGGTCATGGAAGACCCAGTACTTC; CDR3aa: CASRQGSWKTQYF
d_gene: .; abundance: .; j_gene: TRBJ1-6; v_gene: TRBV27; CDR3nt: TGTGCCAGCAGTTTAACCAGGAGCTCCTATAATTCACCCCTCCACTTT; CDR3aa: CASSLTRSSYNSPLHF
d_gene: TRBD2; abundance: few; j_gene: TRBJ2-3; v_gene: TRBV4-1; CDR3nt: TGCGCCAGCAGCCAACCCCCGTTACTAGCGGGGGGTTCAAAACCTAGCACAGATACGCAGTATTTT; CDR3aa: CASSQPPLLAGGSKPSTDTQYF
d_gene: .; abundance: few; j_gene: TRBJ2-1; v_gene: TRBV5-1; CDR3nt: TGCGCCAGCAGCTTCCAAGGTAACTCCTACAATGAGCAGTTCTTC; CDR3aa: CASSFQGNSYNEQFF
d_gene: .; abundance: .; j_gene: TRBJ1-5; v_gene: TRBV30; CDR3nt: TGTGCCTGGAACCAGGGTAGCAATCAGCCCCAGCATTTT; CDR3aa: CAWNQGSNQPQHF
d_gene: TRBD1; abundance: few; j_gene: TRBJ1-2; v_gene: TRBV10-3; CDR3nt: TGTGCCATCAGTGGACAGGGAGCCAGCAACTATGGCTACACCTTC; CDR3aa: CAISGQGASNYGYTF
d_gene: TRBD2; abundance: many; j_gene: TRBJ2-3; v_gene: TRBV12-5; CDR3nt: TGTGCTAGTGGTCCCGCGGGGGGAGGTATCGGCACAGATACGCAGTATTTT; CDR3aa: CASGPAGGGIGTDTQYF
d_gene: .; abundance: .; j_gene: TRBJ2-7; v_gene: TRBV6-2/TRBV6-3; CDR3nt: TGTGCCAGCAGTACGACCGACAGGTCCGAGCAGTACTTC; CDR3aa: CASSTTDRSEQYF
d_gene: TRBD2; abundance: few; j_gene: TRBJ2-1; v_gene: TRBV9; CDR3nt: TGTGCCAGCAGCGTTTCCCCTAGCGGGGGATCTGGGCCTGCAGAGCAGTTCTTC; CDR3aa: CASSVSPSGGSGPAEQFF
d_gene: TRBD1; abundance: .; j_gene: TRBJ1-2; v_gene: TRBV4-2; CDR3nt: TGTGCCGGCAGCCCCCTACAGGGGGTTTGCGGCTACACCTTC; CDR3aa: CAGSPLQGVCGYTF
d_gene: .; abundance: .; j_gene: TRBJ2-7; v_gene: TRBV7-9; CDR3nt: TGTGCTAGCAGTCCCTACGGGGCCGGGATCTACGAGCAGTACTTC; CDR3aa: CASSPYGAGIYEQYF
d_gene: .; abundance: many; j_gene: TRBJ1-1; v_gene: TRBV11-3; CDR3nt: TGTGCCAGCAGCTCCCCCAGGCTGACTGAAGCTTTCTTT; CDR3aa: CASSSPRLTEAFF
d_gene: .; abundance: .; j_gene: TRBJ2-1; v_gene: TRBV4-2; CDR3nt: TGTGCCAGCAGCCATGGAGACGGGTCCTACGAGCAGTTCTTC; CDR3aa: CASSHGDGSYEQFF
d_gene: TRBD2; abundance: few; j_gene: TRBJ2-1; v_gene: TRBV20-1; CDR3nt: TGCAGTGGGGCGGGGGGAAACAATGAGCAGTTCTTC; CDR3aa: CSGAGGNNEQFF
d_gene: TRBD2; abundance: few; j_gene: TRBJ2-5; v_gene: TRBV4-2; CDR3nt: TGTGCCAGCAGCCAAGAAGGGTCCATCGCGGGGGTACAAGAGACCCAGTACTTC; CDR3aa: CASSQEGSIAGVQETQYF
d_gene: TRBD1; abundance: .; j_gene: TRBJ2-4; v_gene: TRBV9; CDR3nt: TGTGCCAGCAGCGCACAGGGGAGTAGCCAGGGAAACATTCAGTACTTC; CDR3aa: CASSAQGSSQGNIQYF
d_gene: .; abundance: .; j_gene: TRBJ2-3; v_gene: TRBV6-1; CDR3nt: TGTGCCAGCAGGAAGGGGGGGGGATCGGACCTTAGGACAGATACGCAGTATTTT; CDR3aa: CASRKGGGSDLRTDTQYF
d_gene: TRBD2; abundance: few; j_gene: TRBJ2-3; v_gene: TRBV27; CDR3nt: TGTGCCAGCAGTTTATTTTTTAGCGGGGGGGCCCAAGATACGCAGTATTTT; CDR3aa: CASSLFFSGGAQDTQYF
d_gene: .; abundance: .; j_gene: TRBJ2-6; v_gene: TRBV4-1; CDR3nt: TGCGCCACCAGGGATCAGCTCTCTGGGGCCAACGTCCTGACTTTC; CDR3aa: CATRDQLSGANVLTF
d_gene: .; abundance: .; j_gene: TRBJ1-5; v_gene: TRBV2; CDR3nt: TGTGCCAGCAGTGACTGGGCCGACGGAGGGCCCCAGCATTTT; CDR3aa: CASSDWADGGPQHF
d_gene: .; abundance: .; j_gene: TRBJ1-1; v_gene: TRBV7-2; CDR3nt: TGTGCCAGCAGCTTAATGGGAACGATGAACACTGAAGCTTTCTTT; CDR3aa: CASSLMGTMNTEAFF
d_gene: .; abundance: .; j_gene: TRBJ2-1; v_gene: TRBV5-1; CDR3nt: TGCGCCAACAGCTTTGTGGGCGCTGGTGGGGATGAGCAGTTCTTC; CDR3aa: CANSFVGAGGDEQFF
d_gene: .; abundance: .; j_gene: TRBJ2-1; v_gene: TRBV6-2/TRBV6-3; CDR3nt: TGTGCCAGCAGTTTCACTCGAGATAAGCAGTTCTTC; CDR3aa: CASSFTRDKQFF